Ten or more counts support the clone carrying this TCR beta chain. The antigen remains unidentified. The read falls 3 residues short of the CDR3 end, and the missing part is taken from the germline J gene. Donors gave about 5 to 8.5 ml heparinized peripheral whole blood. The data derive from a study of T cell clonality in common variable immunodeficiency. Trimming removed 2 bases from V and 5 bases from J, with 7 bases in between. The germline V gene encodes CDR1 SGHTA and CDR2 FQGTGA. CDR3 length: 13 residues. General study points: Shared TCRbeta clones were fewer between CVID subjects than controls. CVID subjects showed higher TCRbeta clonality than healthy controls.

Produced via immunoSEQ multiplex PCR; TCRdb's table is partial and in-frame only. Singletons are absent from the sample, which has some 60,000 clones. The sample comprised peripheral blood mononuclear cells. The V and J genes are TRBV7-3 and TRBJ2-1; D is unresolved. The sequence came from a person aged 18 to 75 in good health. Partial CDR3 DNA: TGTGCCAGCAGCTTAGCGGCTAACAATGAG. Protein: CASSLAANNE. The whole CDR3 sequence reads CASSLAANNEQFF.